The sequence of this T cell receptor beta chain was determined in a study of blood T cell repertoires in COVID-19. Study-level information: The United States, Italy and Spain supplied acute and convalescent COVID-19 samples.

Assay used: immunoSEQ multiplex PCR; TCRdb lists only in-frame clones, some missing. The table records a few hundred thousand clones, about 87% of them present only once. Trimming pared 4 bases from V and 0 bases from J, leaving 8 bases between. The germline CDR1 and CDR2 sequences are SGHRS and YFSETQ. The CDR3 is 14 residues long. The specimen was peripheral blood. This clonotype originated in a woman aged 50 to 60 with acute or convalescent COVID-19. V and J are TRBV5-1 and TRBJ2-1, with D possibly being TRBD1 (6 bases). CDR3 sequence reads: CASSTDSSYNEQFF. The DNA for the CDR3 is TGCGCCAGCAGCACGGACAGCTCCTACAATGAGCAGTTCTTC.